This T cell receptor (beta chain) was captured in a study of cytomegalovirus exposure and HLA in healthy donors. Primers: 60 Vbeta forward and 13 Jbeta reverse. Here immunoSEQ multiplex PCR was the method, and the copy in TCRdb shows in-frame clones only, minus some. The repertoire holds about 180,000 clones, with just under 80% as singletons. V was shortened by 1 base and J by 4 bases, with 14 bases between the two germline ends. CDR3 size: 15 residues. The germline CDR1 and CDR2 sequences are SGDLS and YYNGEE. The J gene is TRBJ1-1, the V gene TRBV9; D not resolved. The sequence derives from a woman aged 30 to 39 in good health and CMV-seronegative. Sequenced input: PBMCs. The CDR3 is CASSVIAGRGTEAFF. DNA for the CDR3: TGTGCCAGCAGCGTAATAGCTGGGCGGGGCACTGAAGCTTTCTTT.